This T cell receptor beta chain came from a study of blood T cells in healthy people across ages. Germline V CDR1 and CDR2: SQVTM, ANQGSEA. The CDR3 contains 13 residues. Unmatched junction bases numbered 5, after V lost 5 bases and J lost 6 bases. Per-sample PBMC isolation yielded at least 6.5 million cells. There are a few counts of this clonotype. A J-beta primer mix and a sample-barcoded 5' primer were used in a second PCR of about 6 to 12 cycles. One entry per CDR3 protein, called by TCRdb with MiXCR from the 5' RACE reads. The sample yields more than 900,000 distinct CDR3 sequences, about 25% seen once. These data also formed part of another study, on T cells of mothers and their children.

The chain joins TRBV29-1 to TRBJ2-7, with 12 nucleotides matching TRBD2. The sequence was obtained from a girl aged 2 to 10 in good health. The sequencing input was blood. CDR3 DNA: TGCAGCGTTAGTCCACTAGCGGGGGGCGAGCAGTACTTC. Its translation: CSVSPLAGGEQYF.